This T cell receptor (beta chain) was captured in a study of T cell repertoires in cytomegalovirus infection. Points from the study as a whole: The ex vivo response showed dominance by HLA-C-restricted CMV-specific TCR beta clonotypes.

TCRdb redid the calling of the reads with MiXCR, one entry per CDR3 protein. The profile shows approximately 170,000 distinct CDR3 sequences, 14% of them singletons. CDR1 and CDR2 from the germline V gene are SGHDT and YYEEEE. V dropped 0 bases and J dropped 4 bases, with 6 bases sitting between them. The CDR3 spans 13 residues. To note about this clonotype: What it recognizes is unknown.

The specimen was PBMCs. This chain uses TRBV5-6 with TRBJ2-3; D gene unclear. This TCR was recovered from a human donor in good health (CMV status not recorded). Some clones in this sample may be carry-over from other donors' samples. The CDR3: CASSLAGPDTQYF. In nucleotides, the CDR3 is TGTGCCAGCAGCTTGGCCGGACCAGATACGCAGTATTTT.